These 7 T cell receptor beta chains share one sample of origin, sequenced in a study of cytomegalovirus exposure and HLA in healthy donors. Amplification used 60 Vbeta primers and 13 Jbeta primers. TCRdb's table, derived via immunoSEQ multiplex PCR, lists solely in-frame clones and lacks some. The repertoire holds approximately 98,000 clones, with more than 70% as singletons. The source material was PBMCs. These receptors came from a man aged 18 to 29 in good health and CMV-seropositive.

The chain couples TRBV7-9 to TRBJ1-1; D is uncertain. The CDR3 contains 14 residues. CDR1 SEHNR and CDR2 FQNEAQ come from the germline V gene (reference sequence). Between the trimmed V and J ends, which lost 5 bases and 1 base, there was a span of 11 bases. The CDR3, as DNA: TGTGCCAGCAGCCGCAGAACGTCGAACACTGAAGCTTTCTTT. Protein sequence: CASSRRTSNTEAFF.

With regard to this clone: An end of the junction does not agree with germline; a read error may underlie this. The rearrangement links TRBV6-1 to TRBJ2-1; a weak D match, TRBD2 (5 bases). The CDR3 has 12 amino acids. Germline V gives CDR1 MNHNS, CDR2 SASEGT. CDR3 DNA: TGTGCCAGCAGCGCTACCCAAAAGCGGATGATCTTC. Amino acid sequence: CASSATQKRMIF.

The rearrangement links TRBV6-1 to TRBJ2-7; maybe TRBD2 (6 bases). In germline, CDR1 is MNHNS, CDR2 SASEGT. The V end was cut by 5 bases, the J end by 3 bases, with 11 bases between. The CDR3 has 13 amino acids. CDR3 DNA: TGTGCCAGCAGTCTCCAGACTAGCTACGAGCAGTACTTC. The encoded protein is CASSLQTSYEQYF.

The V and J genes are TRBV6-5 and TRBJ2-7; maybe TRBD1 (5 bases). Germline loops: CDR1 MNHEY, CDR2 SVGAGI. V was clipped by 2 bases and J by 4 bases, with 15 bases between them. This CDR3 has 15 amino acids. Here the CDR3 reads CASSYPQGSGYEQYF. CDR3 in DNA: TGTGCCAGCAGTTACCCTCAGGGTTCGGGTTACGAGCAGTACTTC.

The chain links TRBV7-2 to TRBJ2-6; no definite D call. This CDR3 has 16 amino acids. Germline V gene lookup returns CDR1 SGHTA and CDR2 FQGNSA. V lost 1 base and J lost 0, with 7 bases in between. The CDR3 protein is CASSLVALSGANVLTF. The CDR3 coding sequence is TGTGCCAGCAGCTTAGTAGCCCTCTCTGGGGCCAACGTCCTGACTTTC.

The V call is TRBV28, the J call TRBJ2-2; 8 nucleotides line up with TRBD2. The CDR3 is made up of 16 amino acids. Unmatched junction bases numbered 8, after V lost 7 bases and J lost 1 base. From germline, CDR1 is MDHEN and CDR2 SYDVKM. Here the CDR3 reads CASTLMAGGNTGELFF. CDR3 coding DNA: TGTGCCAGCACCCTAATGGCGGGGGGGAACACCGGGGAGCTGTTTTTT.

This clone was counted a few times. The rearrangement uses TRBV5-1 and TRBJ2-2; tentatively, D is TRBD2 (5 bases). This CDR3 has 13 amino acids. The germline V gene encodes CDR1 SGHRS and CDR2 YFSETQ. V was shortened by 4 bases and J by 1 base, with 5 bases between the two germline ends. The CDR3 here is CASSEGNTGELFF. DNA of the CDR3: TGCGCCAGCAGCGAGGGGAACACCGGGGAGCTGTTTTTT.